The 16 T cell receptor beta chains in this list originate from one sample, sequenced in a study of cytomegalovirus exposure and HLA in healthy donors. The PCR used 60 Vbeta and 13 Jbeta primers. Clones were sequenced by immunoSEQ multiplex PCR, and TCRdb holds only the in-frame ones, with some missing. Of approximately 260,000 clones detected, 92% appear once; the ten largest clones hold 1.5% to 2%. Sequencing input: PBMCs. The receptor source for this set is a girl aged 2 to 10 in good health and CMV-seronegative.

This clone was observed once. The rearrangement uses TRBV19 and TRBJ1-1; 7 bases map to TRBD1. The CDR3 is 15 residues long. The germline V gene has CDR1 LNHDA and CDR2 SQIVND (reference sequence). V shed 1 base and J 4 bases; nucleotides not matched to a gene: 6. Here the CDR3 reads CASSIGEGAITEAFF. The CDR3 region has the DNA TGTGCCAGTAGTATAGGTGAGGGGGCGATCACTGAAGCTTTCTTT.

Written as DNA, the CDR3 is TGCGCCAGCAGTGAAGACTTACAAGAGACCCAGTACTTC. Translated, it gives CASSEDLQETQYF. The V gene is TRBV10-1, the J gene TRBJ2-5; no clear D. Looked up from germline, CDR1 is WNHNN and CDR2 is SYGVQD (reference sequence). Trimming cost V 3 bases and J 2 bases, with 7 bases left between them. The CDR3 runs to 13 residues.

The chain uses TRBV27 and TRBJ2-1; D is perhaps TRBD1 (6 bases). CDR1 and CDR2 (germline): MNHEY, SMNVEV (reference sequence). V lost 7 bases and J lost 6, with 22 bases in between. This CDR3 spans 16 amino acids. CDR3 DNA sequence: TGTGCCAGCACTAGGGATTTGGGGGCTCGGGGCAATGAGCAGTTCTTC. The encoded protein is CASTRDLGARGNEQFF.

The chain employs TRBV5-4 and TRBJ1-4; no firm D call. Germline loops: CDR1 SGHNT, CDR2 YYREEE (reference sequence). The CDR3 contains 16 residues. The V end was cut by 1 base, the J end by 4 bases, with 14 bases between. DNA of the CDR3: TGTGCCAGCAGCTTGAACCCGGGTTCGGGTAATGAAAAACTGTTTTTT. Translating gives CASSLNPGSGNEKLFF.

V usage is TRBV5-1 and J usage is TRBJ2-7; 9 bases fit TRBD1. Germline values: CDR1 SGHRS, CDR2 YFSETQ. V dropped 0 bases and J dropped 5; count of bases not matched to a gene: 6. The CDR3 has 15 amino acids. DNA for the CDR3: TGCGCCAGCAGCTTGGGGGGACAGGGTCTAGACGAGCAGTACTTC. The encoded protein is CASSLGGQGLDEQYF. The entire variable domain, with the rest obtained from reference TRBV5-1 and TRBJ2-7, is as follows: KAGVTQTPRYLIKTRGQQVTLSCSPISGHRSVSWYQQTPGQGLQFLFEYFSETQRNKGNFPGRFSGRQFSNSRSEMNVSTLELGDSALYLCASSLGGQGLDEQYFGPGTRLTVT.

This clone is large by share. The chain links TRBV4-1 to TRBJ1-5, with 8 bases identical to TRBD1. The V gene's germline CDR1 is MGHRA and CDR2 YSYEKL. The CDR3 consists of 16 residues. J gave up 7 bases and V 2 bases, and 10 bases lay outside the gene matches. The CDR3 sequence: CASSQSWGQAEQPQHF. The CDR3 region has the DNA TGCGCCAGCAGCCAAAGTTGGGGACAGGCTGAGCAGCCCCAGCATTTT.

With regard to this clone: An end of the junction differs from the germline gene, which may be a read error. This chain links TRBV7-9 with TRBJ1-4, with D perhaps TRBD1 (6 bases). Germline values: CDR1 SEHNR, CDR2 FQNEAQ (reference sequence). CDR3 size: 14 residues. CDR3 DNA: TGTTCCAGCAGCCCAGGGGTCTCCTCCGAAAAACTGTTTTTT. Its translation: CSSSPGVSSEKLFF.

The chain couples TRBV29-1 to TRBJ2-1; 11 bases are a match to TRBD2. CDR3 size: 14 residues. Germline assignment: CDR1 SQVTM and CDR2 ANQGSEA. J was trimmed by 5 bases and V by 5 bases; bases with no gene match: 5. The CDR3 bases are TGCAGCGTTTGGGGACTAGCGGCTCACAATGAGCAGTTCTTC. Amino acids: CSVWGLAAHNEQFF.

A note on this clone: At one of its ends the junction is not consistent with the germline gene, which may arise from a read error. This rearrangement joins TRBV7-6 to TRBJ2-7; 7 positions match TRBD2. Germline-derived CDR1 and CDR2 are SGHVS and FNYEAQ. This CDR3 contains 15 residues. CDR3: CAGSLEQRGNYEQYF. In DNA form, the CDR3 reads TGTGCCGGCAGCTTAGAACAGCGGGGAAACTACGAGCAGTACTTC.

The chain is built from TRBV9 and TRBJ2-6, with a weak D call TRBD1 (6 bases). V dropped 6 bases and J dropped 5 bases, with 15 bases sitting between them. The CDR3 runs to 15 residues. Germline values: CDR1 SGDLS, CDR2 YYNGEE. The CDR3 is CASTPAGDRANVLTF. DNA of the CDR3: TGTGCCAGCACCCCAGCAGGGGACAGGGCCAACGTCCTGACTTTC.

The chain couples TRBV7-3 to TRBJ2-5; 8 nucleotides line up with TRBD2. V trimming: 1 base; J trimming: 4 bases; junction bases outside the gene matches: 11. This CDR3 spans 17 amino acids. Per the germline V gene, CDR1 is SGHTA and CDR2 is FQGTGA. The DNA for the CDR3 is TGTGCCAGCAGCTTAAACGCGATACGGGGGGGCCGAGAGACCCAGTACTTC. It specifies CASSLNAIRGGRETQYF. Drawing the rest from reference TRBV7-3 and TRBJ2-5, the complete variable domain is GAGVSQTPSNKVTEKGKYVELRCDPISGHTALYWYRQSLGQGPEFLIYFQGTGAADDSGLPNDRFFAVRPEGSVSTLKIQRTERGDSAVYLCASSLNAIRGGRETQYFGPGTRLLVL.

J is TRBJ2-5 and V is TRBV7-9, with D perhaps TRBD1 (6 bases). The CDR3 has 14 residues. The V end lost 4 bases, the J end lost 0 bases, and 9 bases lay between the germline ends. Looked up from germline, CDR1 is SEHNR and CDR2 is FQNEAQ (reference sequence). CDR3 nucleotides: TGTGCCAGCAGCTCAGGGACATACCAAGAGACCCAGTACTTC. This sequence encodes CASSSGTYQETQYF.

The genes are TRBV4-2 and TRBJ2-6; D gene ambiguous. V gave up 1 base and J gave up 0 bases, with 10 bases separating them. Looked up from germline, CDR1 is LGHNA and CDR2 is YNFKEQ. This CDR3 spans 17 amino acids. In DNA, the CDR3 is TGTGCCAGCAGCCAAGGTAGCTTCTCCTCTGGGGCCAACGTCCTGACTTTC. It codes for CASSQGSFSSGANVLTF.

CDR3 DNA sequence: TGTGCCAGCTCACCACCAATGCGGGGCTCCTACGAGCAGTACTTC. This sequence encodes CASSPPMRGSYEQYF. This chain uses TRBV18 with TRBJ2-7; tentative D call: TRBD2 (6 bases). This CDR3 is built from 15 residues. V lost 0 bases to trimming and J lost 0 bases, with 9 bases between them. CDR1 and CDR2 from the germline V gene are KGHSH and LQKENI.

The V gene is TRBV6-1, the J gene TRBJ1-5; 8 bases agree with TRBD1. This CDR3 has 15 amino acids. V lost 3 bases and J lost 0; bases outside the gene matches: 1. CDR1 is MNHNS, CDR2 SASEGT, per germline. The CDR3 region is CASSEGQVSNQPQHF. The CDR3 DNA is TGTGCCAGCAGTGAGGGACAGGTTAGCAATCAGCCCCAGCATTTT.

This clone came up a few times. This rearrangement joins TRBV6-1 to TRBJ1-1; D is unresolved. Between the trimmed V and J ends, which lost 7 bases and 7 bases, there was a span of 7 bases. The CDR3 loop spans 10 amino acids. Germline assignment: CDR1 MNHNS and CDR2 SASEGT. DNA of the CDR3: TGTGCCAGCACGCAGATTGAAGCTTTCTTT. Translating gives CASTQIEAFF.